What follows are 21 T cell receptor beta chains derived from one specimen sequenced in a study of blood T cell repertoires in COVID-19 (dated by TCRdb to 2018 to 2021). The library was obtained by the immunoSEQ multiplex PCR assay. In TCRdb, the immuneACCESS table is reduced to in-frame sequences with V and J assigned. These tables do not hold every clone; where another copy was compared, an unresolved V gene accounts for under half, and the others remain unexplained. The table for this sample lists approximately 530,000 clones; approximately 91% of them were counted only once. The top ten hold 7.5% to 9% of the sample. The sequencing input was peripheral blood. These receptors came from a woman aged 45-65 years with COVID-19, enrolled during active disease.

The CDR3 spells CASSPGLKDEQFF. CDR3 in DNA: TGTGCCAGCAGCCCGGGACTGAAGGATGAGCAGTTCTTC. The chain links TRBV7-6 to TRBJ2-1; TRBD2 might be the D (6 bases). Germline CDR1 reads SGHVS; CDR2 reads FNYEAQ. The CDR3 contains 13 residues. Deletions cut 5 bases from V and 8 bases from J, with 13 bases between.

In its sample, this clone was seen once. The chain recombines TRBV5-5 with TRBJ1-1; tentatively, D is TRBD1 (5 bases). With 0 bases removed from V and 5 bases from J, the gap between germline ends came to 11 bases. CDR3 length equals 14 residues. Germline V gene sequence: CDR1 SGHKS, CDR2 YYEKEE (reference sequence). The CDR3 protein is CASSLVPGGTEAFF. The CDR3, as DNA: TGTGCCAGCAGCTTGGTGCCGGGGGGGACTGAAGCTTTCTTT.

The sample holds one count of this clone. The J gene is TRBJ1-5, the V gene TRBV27; 8 bases are shared with TRBD1. This CDR3 region has 14 residues. V shed 1 base, J shed 6 bases, and the junction held 2 bases outside the gene matches. The germline V gene has CDR1 MNHEY and CDR2 SMNVEV (reference sequence). The CDR3 loop reads CASSLYRGSQPQHF. The CDR3 nucleotides read TGTGCCAGCAGTTTATACAGGGGGAGTCAGCCCCAGCATTTT.

The chain couples TRBV10-3 to TRBJ2-1, with 8 bases that match TRBD2. V lost 5 bases to trimming and J lost 7 bases; unmatched junction nucleotides: 13. Germline loops: CDR1 ENHRY, CDR2 SYGVKD. This CDR3 contains 16 residues. CDR3 nucleotide sequence: TGTGCCATCAGTTCTCGTGGGAGCGGGGGCCCTAATGAGCAGTTCTTC. Its protein product is CAISSRGSGGPNEQFF.

CDR3 sequence (DNA): TGTGCCAGCTCAGGGACAGGGGACGAAAAACTGTTTTTT. As protein: CASSGTGDEKLFF. The chain combines TRBV18 with TRBJ1-4; 10 nucleotides agree with TRBD1. The CDR3 is made up of 13 amino acids. V trimming: 5 bases; J trimming: 8 bases; junction bases outside the gene matches: 2. The germline V gene has CDR1 KGHSH and CDR2 LQKENI.

The chain links TRBV3-1 (or the pseudogene TRBV3-2) to TRBJ1-5, with D possibly TRBD1 on 6 matching bases. Trimming removed 0 bases from V and 6 bases from J, with 9 bases in between. CDR1 and CDR2 from the germline V gene are LGHDT and YNNKEL (reference sequence). The CDR3 consists of 14 residues. CDR3 sequence (DNA): TGTGCCAGCAGCCAAGAGGGGGCCCCTCAGCCCCAGCATTTT. Its protein is CASSQEGAPQPQHF.

The chain combines TRBV6-1 with TRBJ1-5; 8 nucleotides agree with TRBD1. Looked up from germline, CDR1 is MNHNS and CDR2 is SASEGT. CDR3 length equals 16 residues. J lost 3 bases, V lost 3 bases, and 7 bases had no gene match. CDR3 bases: TGTGCCAGCAGTGACCGAGGACAGGGAATCAATCAGCCCCAGCATTTT. Its protein is CASSDRGQGINQPQHF.

The chain links TRBV2 to TRBJ1-1; 10 bases align to TRBD1. CDR1 is SNHLY, CDR2 FYNNEI, per germline. CDR3 length: 14 residues. With V trimmed by 7 bases and J by 4 bases, 6 bases remained unmatched. As DNA, the CDR3 is TGTGCCAGCATTCGTAGGACAGGGGGCACTGAAGCTTTCTTT. Amino acids: CASIRRTGGTEAFF.

V usage is TRBV2 and J usage is TRBJ1-1; D gene uncertain. Looked up from germline, CDR1 is SNHLY and CDR2 is FYNNEI. Trimming shortened V by 4 bases and J by 8 bases, and 8 bases separated the two germline ends. There are 11 residues in the CDR3. In DNA form, the CDR3 reads TGTGCCAGCAGTGTTTTTTCGGAAGCTTTCTTT. It translates to CASSVFSEAFF.

V and J are TRBV11-3 and TRBJ2-7, with 7 bases matching TRBD1. V trimming: 2 bases; J trimming: 2 bases; junction bases outside the gene matches: 3. The CDR3 spans 14 residues. The germline gives CDR1 SGHNT, CDR2 YENEEA. CDR3 sequence reads: CASSLSGQTYEQYF. The DNA of the CDR3 is TGTGCCAGCAGCTTATCGGGACAGACCTACGAGCAGTACTTC.

The rearrangement links TRBV5-1 to TRBJ1-1; maybe TRBD1 (5 bases). The germline gives CDR1 SGHRS, CDR2 YFSETQ. Trimming removed 4 bases from V and 2 bases from J, with 9 bases in between. The CDR3 has 13 residues. The CDR3 sequence is CASSLRENTEAFF. CDR3 nucleotide sequence: TGCGCCAGCAGCCTCAGGGAAAACACTGAAGCTTTCTTT.

This clone was counted only a few times. The chain combines TRBV10-2 with TRBJ1-1; 7 bases align to TRBD1. V shed 6 bases and J 6 bases; nucleotides not matched to a gene: 16. This CDR3 comprises 16 residues. The germline V gene encodes CDR1 WSHSY and CDR2 SAAADI. In DNA, the CDR3 is TGCGCCAGCAGAGGGCAGGGGGTGGTGAAGGGGGCTGAAGCTTTCTTT. Translated, it gives CASRGQGVVKGAEAFF.

This clone appeared a few times. The CDR3 here is CASSQEAGTSGAAYEQYF. The CDR3 DNA is TGCGCCAGCAGCCAAGAAGCGGGGACTAGCGGGGCCGCCTACGAGCAGTACTTC. This chain uses TRBV4-1 with TRBJ2-7, with TRBD2 matching over 13 bases. The CDR3 consists of 18 residues. Germline CDR1 is MGHRA and CDR2 is YSYEKL. The V gene end was trimmed by 0 bases and the J gene end by 2 bases; junction bases not matched to a gene: 7.

This chain uses TRBV5-4 with TRBJ1-6; D possibly corresponds to TRBD1 (6 bases). The CDR3 length is 15 residues. The germline V and J ends were trimmed by 2 bases and 7 bases, with 13 bases remaining between them. Per the germline V gene, CDR1 is SGHNT and CDR2 is YYREEE (reference sequence). This chain's CDR3 is CASSFRRQGNSPLHF. CDR3 nucleotide sequence: TGTGCCAGCAGCTTCCGCCGGCAGGGGAATTCACCCCTCCACTTT.

The chain combines TRBV19 with TRBJ2-3; D is possibly TRBD1 (5 bases). Trimming took 1 base from V and 6 from J, leaving 11 bases between them. Germline assignment: CDR1 LNHDA and CDR2 SQIVND (reference sequence). The CDR3 sequence is 14 residues long. CDR3 in amino acids: CASSIVQGPDTQYF. The CDR3 DNA is TGTGCCAGTAGTATAGTTCAGGGCCCGGATACGCAGTATTTT. Full variable domain (missing parts from reference TRBV19 and TRBJ2-3): DGGITQSPKYLFRKEGQNVTLSCEQNLNHDAMYWYRQDPGQGLRLIYYSQIVNDFQKGDIAEGYSVSREKKESFPLTVTSAQKNPTAFYLCASSIVQGPDTQYFGPGTRLTVL.

The chain links TRBV5-1 to TRBJ2-1, with TRBD2 as a possible D gene (6 bases). V lost 0 bases, J lost 2 bases, and 9 bases lay in between. CDR1 SGHRS and CDR2 YFSETQ come from the germline V gene. This CDR3 has 15 residues. The DNA for the CDR3 is TGCGCCAGCAGCTTGGACGGAGGGGCCTACAATGAGCAGTTCTTC. This sequence encodes CASSLDGGAYNEQFF.

This sequence joins TRBV7-9 and TRBJ2-3; D might be TRBD2 (6 bases). The length of the CDR3 is 13 residues. The V and J ends lost 8 bases and 6 bases respectively, with 15 bases between them. The germline CDR1 and CDR2 sequences are SEHNR and FQNEAQ (reference sequence). The CDR3 bases are TGTGCCAGCGAAATCGGGGGAACCGATACGCAGTATTTT. Translating it yields CASEIGGTDTQYF.

CDR3 sequence: CASSPGGGPDTQYF. CDR3 sequence (DNA): TGTGCCAGCAGCCCCGGTGGGGGCCCAGATACGCAGTATTTT. The chain has TRBV13 and TRBJ2-3; possible D gene TRBD1, 6 bases. The CDR3 is 14 amino acids. V lost 5 bases, J lost 4 bases, and 13 bases lay in between. In germline, CDR1 is PRHDT, CDR2 FYEKMQ (reference sequence).

The rearrangement uses TRBV6-2 or TRBV6-3 and TRBJ2-4, with 7 bases fitting TRBD2. The CDR3 length is 14 residues. V lost 4 bases to trimming and J lost 4 bases; unmatched junction nucleotides: 4. From germline, CDR1 is MNHEY and CDR2 SVGEGT. The CDR3 nucleotides are TGTGCCAGCAGTTCGGGGGGTATAAAAAACATTCAGTACTTC. Translating gives CASSSGGIKNIQYF.

The chain has TRBV28 and TRBJ2-3; 8 bases are a match to TRBD2. Looked up from germline, CDR1 is MDHEN and CDR2 is SYDVKM. This CDR3 contains 16 residues. V shed 6 bases and J 0 bases; nucleotides not matched to a gene: 8. The CDR3: CASRRGGEISTDTQYF. CDR3 coding DNA: TGTGCCAGCAGACGGGGGGGCGAGATTAGCACAGATACGCAGTATTTT.

This clone was counted ten times or more. The V and J genes are TRBV9 and TRBJ1-1, with D perhaps matching TRBD1 (6 bases). The germline V gene has CDR1 SGDLS and CDR2 YYNGEE. Trimming removed 4 bases from V and 4 bases from J, with 17 bases in between. The CDR3 has 15 amino acids. The CDR3 here is CASSPPGGRGTEAFF. The CDR3 region has the DNA TGTGCCAGCAGCCCCCCTGGGGGCCGTGGCACTGAAGCTTTCTTT.